This TCR beta chain was sequenced during a study of OX40 agonist ivuxolimab in advanced cancers. Concerning this clone itself: The sample has other DNA sequences that encode this CDR3 too.

Germline CDR1 and CDR2: SGHRS and YFSETQ. The CDR3 is 15 amino acids. The V and J ends lost 0 bases and 5 bases, in that order; junction bases with no gene match: 3. Sequencing was performed with immunoSEQ multiplex PCR; in TCRdb, only in-frame clones are kept and a portion is missing. Among about 83,000 clones, about 88% were seen once, and the ten largest hold approximately 0.67%. This sequence joins TRBV5-1 and TRBJ2-1, with 9 bases lining up with TRBD2. This TCR derives from an adult with an advanced solid tumor such as melanoma, head and neck, liver or kidney cancer. Sequencing was performed on CD4+ or CD8+ T cells sorted from blood, taken in a trial of the OX40 agonist ivuxolimab. CDR3: CASSLGGGGDNEQFF. For the CDR3, the DNA is TGCGCCAGCAGCTTGGGTGGCGGGGGGGACAATGAGCAGTTCTTC.